This TCR beta chain stems from a study of T cells in Graves' hyperthyroidism and ophthalmopathy. The wider study: Peripheral blood was acquired at first diagnosis, ahead of any therapy whatsoever.

Points on this clonotype: Its cognate antigen is unknown.

Amplified TCR beta CDR3 regions came from RNA transcripts. The HTBI primer set served for first-round RT-PCR of the TCR CDR3. One entry per CDR3 protein results from TCRdb running MiXCR on the multiplex PCR reads. In the table there are about 59,000 distinct CDR3 sequences, around 50% of which are singletons. Each diagnosis was grounded in clinical symptoms, serum thyroxine and TRAb, thyroid ultrasound, and orbital computed tomography. PBMCs were collected from an approximately 9.3 ml volume of fresh peripheral blood. Whole-study findings and limits: In the blood, most expanded thyroid clonotypes above 0.001 appeared as well.

Germline assignment: CDR1 LGHDT and CDR2 YNNKEL (reference sequence). V gave up 2 bases and J gave up 5 bases; unmatched junction bases: 7. The CDR3 runs 16 residues. The rearrangement uses TRBV3-1 and TRBJ2-3; TRBD2 matches at 10 bases. The sample comprised blood. The sequence came from a woman aged 55-69 years with Graves' ophthalmopathy. The CDR3 protein is CASSQSSGGAGDTQYF. CDR3 nucleotides: TGTGCCAGCAGCCAATCCAGCGGGGGGGCCGGAGATACGCAGTATTTT.